These 3 T cell receptor beta chains came from one sample sequenced in a study of shared clonotypes between healthy human individuals. Data came from immunoSEQ multiplex PCR; TCRdb stores just in-frame clones and leaves some out. This table has 650,000 to 750,000 clones, approximately 75% appearing once. The sample taken for sequencing was memory CD4+ T cells sorted from blood. Subset noted: CD45RA-negative fraction. Receptor source: a woman aged 25 to 39 in good health.

The chain carries TRBV29-1 and TRBJ1-2, with D possibly TRBD1 on 5 matching bases. Germline CDR1 is SQVTM and CDR2 is ANQGSEA. The CDR3 loop spans 11 amino acids. V was cut by 4 bases and J by 6 bases, with 9 bases left in between. The CDR3 region has the DNA TGCAGCGTTGGTGGCAGGGATGGCTACACCTTC. Its protein is CSVGGRDGYTF.

A word on this clone: Other DNA sequences from this sample encode an identical CDR3 as well. The chain links TRBV5-6 to TRBJ2-1; D not resolved. CDR3 length: 12 amino acids. The germline V and J ends were trimmed by 0 bases and 7 bases, with 5 bases remaining between them. In germline, CDR1 is SGHDT, CDR2 YYEEEE. The CDR3 coding sequence is TGTGCCAGCAGCTTGGTTCAGAATGAGCAGTTCTTC. It codes for CASSLVQNEQFF. The variable domain in full, completed from reference TRBV5-6 and TRBJ2-1, reads DAGVTQSPTHLIKTRGQQVTLRCSPKSGHDTVSWYQQALGQGPQFIFQYYEEEERQRGNFPDRFSGHQFPNYSSELNVNALLLGDSALYLCASSLVQNEQFFGPGTRLTVL.

The chain couples TRBV18 to TRBJ1-1, with D perhaps TRBD1 (6 bases). Germline values: CDR1 KGHSH, CDR2 LQKENI. V dropped 3 bases and J dropped 1 base, with 12 bases sitting between them. The CDR3 contains 15 residues. The CDR3 nucleotides are TGTGCCAGCTCACCCCAAGGGGGGGAGAACACTGAAGCTTTCTTT. It encodes CASSPQGGENTEAFF.